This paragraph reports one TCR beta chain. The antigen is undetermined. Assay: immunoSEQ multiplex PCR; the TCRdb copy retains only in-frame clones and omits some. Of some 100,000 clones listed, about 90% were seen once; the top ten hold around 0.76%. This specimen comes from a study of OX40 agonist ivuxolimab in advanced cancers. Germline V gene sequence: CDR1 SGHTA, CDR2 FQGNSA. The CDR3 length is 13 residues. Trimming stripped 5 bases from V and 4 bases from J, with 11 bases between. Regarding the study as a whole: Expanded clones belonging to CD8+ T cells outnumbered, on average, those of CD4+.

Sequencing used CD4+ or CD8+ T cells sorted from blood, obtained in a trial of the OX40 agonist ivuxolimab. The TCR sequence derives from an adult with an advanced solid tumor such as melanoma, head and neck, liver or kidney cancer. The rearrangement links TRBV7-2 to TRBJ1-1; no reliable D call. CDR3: CASSPGGRTEAFF. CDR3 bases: TGTGCCAGCAGCCCGGGTGGGCGCACTGAAGCTTTCTTT.